This T cell receptor beta chain was recovered during a study of T cell responses to AZD1222 COVID-19 vaccine. Overall study: Pooling of second doses given at about 4 or about 12 weeks was done.

Clones were read by immunoSEQ multiplex PCR, and TCRdb kept only the in-frame ones, dropping some. The table has approximately 130,000 clones, roughly 93% seen once; the top ten hold around 3.1%. Study-wide points: The donor group comprised mostly white British people and more females; the analysis possibly underestimated clonal diversity. Once two AZD1222 doses were given, Spike-specific TCR breadth and depth went up. Reportedly, close to half of spike-specific TCRs are directed against unmutated variant regions.

Germline CDR1 SGHDT, CDR2 YYEEEE. Trimming pared 4 bases from V and 3 bases from J, leaving 12 bases between. The CDR3 loop spans 14 amino acids. Note on this clone: Its antigen remains unidentified.

The sample in question was peripheral blood, obtained on day 0 of AZD1222 vaccination. This sequence originates from an adult in good health. J is TRBJ2-3 and V is TRBV5-6; a weak D match, TRBD2 (5 bases). CDR3 coding DNA: TGTGCCAGCAGCACTACTCGAGGGACAGATACGCAGTATTTT. This sequence encodes CASSTTRGTDTQYF.